The 5 T cell receptor beta chains listed next were all sequenced from one sample in a study of Graves' ophthalmopathy and Graves' hyperthyroidism (dated by TCRdb to 2017 to 2018). Instrument on record: Illumina HiSeq 2000. For repertoire sequencing, TCR beta CDR3 regions were amplified from RNA transcripts. The first round of RT-PCR was done with HTBI primers and the Qiagen OneStep RT-PCR kit, and was followed by a second round of multiplex PCR, then size selection and purification. TCRdb's own reprocessing of the public reads used fastp at Q25 and MiXCR and kept productive beta chains. Every CDR3 protein is listed once, alongside the most common genes and DNA of its rows. In all, the sample holds over a million distinct CDR3 sequences, and 35% to 40% of those were seen once. The ten most abundant clones make up 11% of the sample. Material: peripheral blood or thyroid tissue (not recorded which). The origin of the receptors is an adult man with Graves' hyperthyroidism.

The chain combines TRBV7-6 with TRBJ2-7; TRBD1 or TRBD2 may be the D gene (6 bases each). Germline lookup yields CDR1 SGHVS and CDR2 FNYEAQ. The CDR3 is made up of 16 amino acids. The ends were cut back, 5 bases at V and 0 bases at J, with 17 bases in the middle. CDR3 DNA sequence: TGTGCCAGCAGCCCCCGGGGGCGGGCGCACTCCTACGAGCAGTACTTC. This codes for CASSPRGRAHSYEQYF.

At least ten counts were recorded for this clonotype. The CDR3 here is CASSAGTAFYGYTF. The CDR3 DNA sequence: TGTGCCAGCAGCGCTGGGACCGCCTTCTATGGCTACACCTTC. The chain employs TRBV9 and TRBJ1-2, with TRBD1 as a possible D gene (5 bases). Trimming took 3 bases from V and 4 from J, leaving 13 bases between them. CDR1 and CDR2 (germline): SGDLS, YYNGEE. The CDR3 sequence is 14 residues long.

This clonotype was seen more than once but under ten times. This chain connects TRBV6-5 to TRBJ1-1; 8 bases are shared with TRBD1. Per germline, CDR1 MNHEY and CDR2 SVGAGI. This CDR3 contains 15 residues. V lost 5 bases to trimming and J lost 4 bases; unmatched junction nucleotides: 9. For the CDR3, the DNA is TGTGCCAGCAGTAGGGACAGGACTAGAGGCACTGAAGCTTTCTTT. It encodes CASSRDRTRGTEAFF.

This clonotype has ten or more counts. CDR3 coding DNA: TGTGCCATCAAGACAGACTCCTCTGGGGCCAACGTCCTGACTTTC. Translating gives CAIKTDSSGANVLTF. J is TRBJ2-6 and V is TRBV2, with a weak D call TRBD1 (5 bases). The CDR3 loop spans 15 amino acids. The germline V gene has CDR1 SNHLY and CDR2 FYNNEI. Trimming pared 10 bases from V and 0 bases from J, leaving 13 bases between. The complete variable domain, with remaining parts taken from reference TRBV2 and TRBJ2-6, reads EPEVTQTPSHQVTQMGQEVILRCVPISNHLYFYWYRQILGQKVEFLVSFYNNEISEKSEIFDDQFSVERPDGSNFTLKIRSTKLEDSAMYFCAIKTDSSGANVLTFGAGSRLTVL.

This clonotype was found a few times. The chain employs TRBV12-3 or TRBV12-4 and TRBJ2-5; D might be TRBD1 or TRBD2, each matching 5 bases. Trimming removed 5 bases from V and 0 bases from J, with 16 bases in between. The CDR3 has 16 residues. CDR3 sequence: CASSKGTNADQETQYF. The CDR3 nucleotides read TGTGCCAGCAGTAAAGGGACCAACGCGGACCAAGAGACCCAGTACTTC.